A selection of T cell receptor beta chains follows, all from one sample in a study of blood T cell repertoires in COVID-19. Method: immunoSEQ multiplex PCR; TCRdb's copy keeps in-frame clones and lacks some. Seen here are under 500,000 clones, nearly 90% observed once, and the top ten hold under 2.5%. Sequencing was done on a sample of PBMCs or T cells enriched from blood (not recorded which). The receptors derive from a woman between 18 and 29 years old with acute COVID-19. Both conserved end residues are part of each CDR3. D genes are given only for firm matches. Clone size is given for some rows only: seen once, a few or many times, or a class if the clone is expanded.

15 | TRBJ1-4 | . | TRBD1 | TRBV9 | CASSVTGGEGEKLFF | TGTGCCAGCAGCGTAACAGGGGGCGAGGGTGAAAAACTGTTTTTT
14 | TRBJ1-5 | few | . | TRBV27 | CASSQRYSNQPQHF | TGTGCCAGCAGTCAGCGTTATAGCAATCAGCCCCAGCATTTT
15 | TRBJ1-1 | . | TRBD1 | TRBV7-9 | CASSLSGTGHTEAFF | TGTGCCAGCAGCTTATCTGGGACAGGTCACACTGAAGCTTTCTTT
14 | TRBJ1-6 | . | . | TRBV18 | CASSPRQGGSPLHF | TGTGCCAGCTCACCACGGCAGGGAGGCTCACCCCTCCACTTT
12 | TRBJ1-2 | . | . | TRBV6-5 | CASTPGPYGYTF | TGTGCCAGCACCCCAGGGCCCTATGGCTACACCTTC
13 | TRBJ1-2 | . | . | TRBV7-2 | CASSQGLLGGYTF | TGTGCCAGCAGCCAGGGCCTCTTGGGTGGCTACACCTTC
16 | TRBJ1-1 | . | . | TRBV21-1 | CASSKGQGAENTEAFF | TGTGCCAGCAGCAAAGGACAGGGGGCCGAGAACACTGAAGCTTTCTTT
15 | TRBJ1-1 | . | TRBD1 | TRBV5-4 | CASRKDRQGGTEAFF | TGTGCCAGCAGAAAAGACCGACAGGGGGGGACTGAAGCTTTCTTT
15 | TRBJ1-1 | . | . | TRBV11-1 | CASSVESTGLTEAFF | TGTGCCAGCAGCGTAGAATCCACAGGGCTCACTGAAGCTTTCTTT
14 | TRBJ1-6 | . | TRBD1 | TRBV18 | CASSQDRGSSPLHF | TGTGCCAGCTCACAGGACAGGGGCAGTTCACCCCTCCACTTT
14 | TRBJ1-5 | . | . | TRBV28 | CASRQLERGQPQHF | TGTGCCAGCAGGCAACTGGAAAGAGGTCAGCCCCAGCATTTT
14 | TRBJ1-4 | . | . | TRBV19 | CASSPTGTNEKLFF | TGTGCCAGTAGCCCTACGGGAACGAATGAAAAACTGTTTTTT
16 | TRBJ2-7 | . | . | TRBV28 | CASSPTKLGYGVEQYF | TGTGCCAGCAGTCCAACTAAACTAGGGTACGGAGTCGAGCAGTACTTC
12 | TRBJ2-7 | . | . | TRBV19 | CANTVSSYEQYF | TGTGCCAATACGGTTAGCTCCTACGAGCAGTACTTC
13 | TRBJ2-1 | . | . | TRBV11-2 | CASSLGRRVEQFF | TGTGCCAGCAGCTTAGGAAGGAGGGTAGAGCAGTTCTTC
18 | TRBJ2-3 | . | . | TRBV29-1 | CSVVGKTGSGVHTDTQYF | TGCAGCGTTGTGGGAAAAACAGGGAGTGGGGTACACACAGATACGCAGTATTTT
13 | TRBJ2-1 | . | . | TRBV29-1 | CSVVASSYNEQFF | TGCAGCGTTGTGGCAAGCTCCTACAATGAGCAGTTCTTC
13 | TRBJ2-1 | . | TRBD2 | TRBV5-4 | CASGLAGQNEQFF | TGTGCCAGCGGACTAGCGGGACAGAATGAGCAGTTCTTC
13 | TRBJ2-7 | once | . | TRBV9 | CASSVAFGYEQYF | TGTGCCAGCAGCGTGGCTTTCGGGTACGAGCAGTACTTC
16 | TRBJ2-1 | . | . | TRBV5-6 | CASSLDPTPRPNEQFF | TGTGCCAGCAGCCTAGACCCGACCCCTCGTCCCAATGAGCAGTTCTTC
15 | TRBJ2-7 | . | . | TRBV5-4 | CASSREGGPPGEQYF | TGTGCCAGCAGCCGAGAGGGGGGGCCCCCAGGCGAGCAGTACTTC
16 | TRBJ2-1 | . | . | TRBV11-2 | CASSFFPGQAYNEQFF | TGTGCCAGCAGCTTTTTCCCAGGGCAGGCCTACAATGAGCAGTTCTTC
14 | TRBJ1-2 | . | TRBD1 | TRBV11-2 | CASSSGGQNYGYTF | TGTGCCAGCAGCTCAGGGGGACAGAACTATGGCTACACCTTC
14 | TRBJ2-3 | . | . | TRBV25-1 | CASSEPGGSDTQYF | TGTGCCAGCAGTGAACCTGGGGGCTCAGATACGCAGTATTTT
15 | TRBJ2-7 | . | . | TRBV9 | CASSVDLAGSYEQYF | TGTGCCAGCAGCGTAGATCTCGCGGGCTCCTACGAGCAGTACTTC
16 | TRBJ2-7 | . | TRBD2 | TRBV7-2 | CASSLGSSGTPYEQYF | TGTGCCAGCAGCTTGGGTAGTAGCGGGACGCCCTACGAGCAGTACTTC
15 | TRBJ1-2 | . | . | TRBV7-8 | CASSLEGDPNYGYTF | TGTGCCAGCAGCCTCGAGGGGGATCCTAACTATGGCTACACCTTC
14 | TRBJ2-2 | . | . | TRBV7-2 | CASRDNPNTGELFF | TGTGCCAGCAGAGACAACCCGAACACCGGGGAGCTGTTTTTT
18 | TRBJ1-1 | . | . | TRBV9 | CASSVFPRGRGRNTEAFF | TGTGCCAGCAGCGTGTTCCCCAGGGGTAGAGGCAGGAACACTGAAGCTTTCTTT
15 | TRBJ2-3 | once | . | TRBV15 | CATSRRTGGGNTQYF | TGTGCCACCAGCAGACGTACCGGCGGAGGGAATACGCAGTATTTT
14 | TRBJ2-3 | . | TRBD2 | TRBV11-3 | CASSLGGGTDTQYF | TGTGCCAGCAGCTTAGGCGGGGGGACAGATACGCAGTATTTT
16 | TRBJ2-3 | . | TRBD2 | TRBV5-1 | CASSLGLAGGSDTQYF | TGCGCCAGCAGCTTGGGGCTAGCGGGAGGATCAGATACGCAGTATTTT
13 | TRBJ2-7 | . | TRBD2 | TRBV4-1 | CASSHSGGYEQYF | TGCGCCAGCAGCCATTCGGGGGGCTACGAGCAGTACTTC
15 | TRBJ2-1 | . | TRBD2 | TRBV15 | CATSRDTSGSFEQFF | TGTGCCACCAGCAGAGATACTAGCGGGAGTTTTGAGCAGTTCTTC
16 | TRBJ2-7 | . | TRBD2 | TRBV7-2 | CASSISGRPAAYEQYF | TGTGCCAGCAGCATTAGCGGGAGGCCGGCAGCCTACGAGCAGTACTTC
12 | TRBJ1-2 | . | . | TRBV11-3 | CASSLNGAGYTF | TGTGCCAGCAGCTTAAACGGAGCTGGCTACACCTTC
17 | TRBJ2-2 | . | . | TRBV3-1/TRBV3-2 | CASSQVLGAQNTGELFF | TGTGCCAGCAGCCAAGTCTTGGGAGCTCAGAACACCGGGGAGCTGTTTTTT
13 | TRBJ1-1 | . | . | TRBV6-6 | CASSHRADTEAFF | TGTGCCAGCAGCCACAGGGCGGACACTGAAGCTTTCTTT
16 | TRBJ2-7 | . | TRBD1 | TRBV7-9 | CASSSPRDRFEYEQYF | TGTGCCAGCAGCTCTCCCCGGGACAGGTTTGAATACGAGCAGTACTTC
12 | TRBJ1-1 | few | TRBD1 | TRBV18 | CASSKQGNEAFF | TGTGCCAGCTCAAAACAGGGGAATGAAGCTTTCTTT
15 | TRBJ1-6 | . | TRBD1 | TRBV7-3 | CASSLGTGGFSPLHF | TGTGCCAGCAGCCTCGGGACAGGGGGCTTTTCACCCCTCCACTTT
12 | TRBJ2-1 | . | TRBD2 | TRBV2 | CASRIAGGPAFF | TGTGCCAGCCGTATAGCGGGGGGGCCGGCGTTCTTC
13 | TRBJ2-5 | . | . | TRBV18 | CASSPDRQETQYF | TGTGCCAGCTCACCGGACAGACAAGAGACCCAGTACTTC
15 | TRBJ2-1 | . | . | TRBV4-3 | CASSQDGGRYNEQFF | TGCGCCAGCAGCCAAGATGGAGGACGGTACAATGAGCAGTTCTTC
13 | TRBJ1-1 | . | TRBD1 | TRBV29-1 | CSSAGQSNTEAFF | TGCAGCTCCGCGGGACAGTCGAACACTGAAGCTTTCTTT
15 | TRBJ2-7 | once | . | TRBV3-1/TRBV3-2 | CASSQVTSSIYEQYF | TGTGCCAGCAGCCAAGTTACTAGCAGTATCTACGAGCAGTACTTC
14 | TRBJ1-6 | . | TRBD1 | TRBV7-3 | CASSSGQGSSPLHF | TGTGCCAGCAGTTCAGGACAGGGTAGTTCACCCCTCCACTTT
15 | TRBJ2-1 | . | TRBD2 | TRBV3-1/TRBV3-2 | CASSQSLAGNNEQFF | TGTGCCAGCAGCCAATCACTAGCGGGGAACAATGAGCAGTTCTTC
12 | TRBJ2-1 | . | . | TRBV27 | CASSGQSNEQFF | TGTGCCAGCAGCGGACAGTCCAATGAGCAGTTCTTC
17 | TRBJ2-1 | once | TRBD2 | TRBV5-5 | CASSLVASGRSYNEQFF | TGTGCCAGCAGCTTGGTGGCTAGCGGGCGCTCCTACAATGAGCAGTTCTTC
13 | TRBJ2-1 | . | . | TRBV2 | CASRAGQNNEQFF | TGTGCCAGCAGAGCAGGACAGAACAATGAGCAGTTCTTC
14 | TRBJ2-3 | few | TRBD2 | TRBV7-9 | CASSQTSGTDTQYF | TGTGCCAGCAGCCAGACTAGCGGCACAGATACGCAGTATTTT
11 | TRBJ1-1 | . | TRBD1 | TRBV11-2 | CASSWDRVAFF | TGTGCCAGCAGCTGGGACAGGGTGGCTTTCTTT
14 | TRBJ1-2 | . | . | TRBV19 | CASTRDKSYYGYTF | TGTGCCAGTACCCGGGACAAGTCTTACTATGGCTACACCTTC
15 | TRBJ2-1 | . | TRBD2 | TRBV12-5 | CASGLGLAVHNEQFF | TGTGCTAGTGGTTTGGGACTAGCGGTACACAATGAGCAGTTCTTC
11 | TRBJ1-5 | . | . | TRBV19 | CATGSNQPQHF | TGTGCTACAGGGAGCAATCAGCCCCAGCATTTT